The clone carrying this T cell receptor (beta chain) has a single count. These data are taken from a study of blood T cell repertoires in COVID-19. The wider study: Sites across the United States, Italy and Spain contributed samples from acute and convalescent COVID-19. PBMCs, B-cell-depleted T cells, or T cells provided the cDNA or gDNA that made up the material.

Germline assignment: CDR1 SGHAT and CDR2 FQNNGV. There are 17 residues in the CDR3. V lost 1 base, J lost 2 bases, and 11 bases stayed unmatched. In the authors' methods: Cell counts per sample came from amplifying reference gene primers. Profiled with immunoSEQ multiplex PCR; TCRdb holds only in-frame clones, not every one. V and J calls and clone size are those listed in that table; D and trimming were worked out from the DNA. The sample shows roughly 170,000 clones, around 80% of them seen only once. This chain connects TRBV11-2 to TRBJ2-7, with TRBD2 matching 7 bases. Sequencing input: peripheral blood. This clonotype was obtained from a human donor in a cohort sampled during active COVID-19. CDR3 protein: CASSLGGGGREAYEQYF. CDR3 in DNA: TGTGCCAGCAGCTTAGGGGGCGGGGGAAGGGAGGCCTACGAGCAGTACTTC. Together with reference TRBV11-2 and TRBJ2-7, the CDR3 gives the full variable domain: EAGVAQSPRYKIIEKRQSVAFWCNPISGHATLYWYQQILGQGPKLLIQFQNNGVVDDSQLPKDRFSAERLKGVDSTLKIQPAKLEDSAVYLCASSLGGGGREAYEQYFGPGTRLTVT.